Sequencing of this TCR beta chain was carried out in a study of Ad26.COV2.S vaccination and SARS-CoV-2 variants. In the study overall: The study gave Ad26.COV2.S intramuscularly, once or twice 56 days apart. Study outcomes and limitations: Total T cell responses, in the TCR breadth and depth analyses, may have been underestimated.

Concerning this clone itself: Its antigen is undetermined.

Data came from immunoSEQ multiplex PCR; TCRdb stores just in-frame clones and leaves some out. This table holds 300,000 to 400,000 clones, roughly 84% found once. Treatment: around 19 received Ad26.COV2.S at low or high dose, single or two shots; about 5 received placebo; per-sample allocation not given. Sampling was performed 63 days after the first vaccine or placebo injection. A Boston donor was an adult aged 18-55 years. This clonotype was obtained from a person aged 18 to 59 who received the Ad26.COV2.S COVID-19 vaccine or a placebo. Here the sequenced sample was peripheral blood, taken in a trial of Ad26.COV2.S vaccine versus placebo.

The CDR3 protein is CASAHRGTDTQYF. CDR3 sequence (DNA): TGTGCCAGCGCTCACAGGGGCACAGATACGCAGTATTTT. The chain couples TRBV6-5 to TRBJ2-3, with D possibly being TRBD1 (6 bases). Trimming pared 8 bases from V and 1 base from J, leaving 10 bases between. CDR3 length: 13 residues. Germline V gene data show CDR1 as MNHEY and CDR2 as SVGAGI.